What follows are 11 T cell receptor beta chains derived from one specimen sequenced in a study of T cells in Graves' hyperthyroidism and ophthalmopathy (dated by TCRdb to the late 2010s). Library construction relied on multiplex PCR. Sequencing used an Illumina HiSeq 2000. Amplification of TCR beta CDR3 regions was carried out from RNA transcripts. The first round of RT-PCR for the TCR CDR3 was performed with the HTBI primer set and the Qiagen OneStep RT-PCR kit. TCRdb applied fastp at Q25 and MiXCR to the public reads, then kept only in-frame beta chains. Merged by CDR3 protein, the rows form single entries marked with the most common genes and DNA. The table for this sample lists around 340,000 distinct CDR3 sequences; 15% to 20% of them were counted only once. About 49% of the sample is held by the ten biggest clonotypes. Sequencing was carried out using blood. Receptors originate from a woman in her forties or fifties with Graves' hyperthyroidism.

CDR3 in amino acids: CASSLAWDRVEKLFF. The CDR3, as DNA: TGTGCCAGCAGCTTAGCCTGGGACAGGGTTGAAAAACTGTTTTTT. The chain uses TRBV7-8 and TRBJ1-4; 9 nucleotides agree with TRBD1. CDR1 and CDR2 (germline): SGHVS, FQNEAQ. Trimming cost V 0 bases and J 7 bases; bases outside gene matches: 3. The CDR3 length is 15 residues.

This clonotype was observed at least ten times. The chain combines TRBV2 with TRBJ2-2; tentatively, D is TRBD2 (6 bases). The CDR3 loop spans 13 amino acids. Germline V gene lookup returns CDR1 SNHLY and CDR2 FYNNEI. V lost 7 bases and J lost 5, with 11 bases in between. In DNA, the CDR3 is TGTGCCAGCACCCCAAGCGGGACCGGGGAGCTGTTTTTT. This gives the protein CASTPSGTGELFF.

This clonotype was picked up many times. The gene calls are TRBV12-3 or TRBV12-4 and TRBJ1-4; 7 bases match TRBD1. The CDR3 has 13 residues. J gave up 11 bases and V 0 bases, and 3 bases lay outside the gene matches. The CDR3 coding sequence is TGTGCCAGCAGTTTAGCACAGGGGAGGAAACTGTTTTTT. Amino acid sequence: CASSLAQGRKLFF.

At least ten counts were recorded for this clonotype. J is TRBJ2-2 and V is TRBV28, with D perhaps given as TRBD1 or TRBD2 (5 bases each). The germline V gene encodes CDR1 MDHEN and CDR2 SYDVKM. The V end was cut by 6 bases, the J end by 4 bases, with 12 bases between. The CDR3 covers 14 residues. The CDR3 sequence: CASRPPGSTGELFF. The DNA of the CDR3 is TGTGCCAGCAGGCCGCCAGGGAGCACCGGGGAGCTGTTTTTT.

This clonotype came up a few times. The CDR3 loop reads CASSPVSVGDTGELFF. The CDR3 bases are TGTGCCAGCAGTCCAGTTAGCGTGGGGGACACCGGGGAGCTGTTTTTT. V usage is TRBV6-1 and J usage is TRBJ2-2; D is possibly TRBD1 or TRBD2 (5 bases each). Trimming cost V 5 bases and J 3 bases, with 16 bases left between them. Germline assignment: CDR1 MNHNS and CDR2 SASEGT. The CDR3 covers 16 residues.

This clonotype occurred many times. The rearrangement uses TRBV12-3 or TRBV12-4 and TRBJ2-3; D gene ambiguous. V was trimmed by 3 bases and J by 0 bases, leaving 7 bases between them. There are 14 residues in the CDR3. The CDR3 reads CASSLVSSTDTQYF. Here the CDR3 DNA reads TGTGCCAGCAGTTTGGTTTCCAGCACAGATACGCAGTATTTT.

The chain couples TRBV4-1 to TRBJ2-5, with TRBD2 matching 9 bases. Germline lookup yields CDR1 MGHRA and CDR2 YSYEKL. The V and J ends lost 0 bases and 7 bases, in that order; junction bases with no gene match: 18. The CDR3 length is 19 residues. This CDR3 is CASSQDQRNVGGRAVTQYF. CDR3 DNA sequence: TGCGCCAGCAGCCAAGATCAAAGGAATGTGGGCGGGAGGGCCGTGACCCAGTACTTC.

The chain recombines TRBV4-2 with TRBJ2-5; TRBD2 matches at 9 bases. The J segment lost 2 bases and the V segment lost 0 bases, leaving 7 bases of the junction unmatched. The CDR3 consists of 17 residues. Germline CDR1 reads LGHNA; CDR2 reads YNFKEQ. The CDR3 region has the DNA TGTGCCAGCAGCCAAGATCCAGCGGGGGGTCTGCAAGAGACCCAGTACTTC. Amino acid sequence: CASSQDPAGGLQETQYF.

This clonotype occurred many times. This chain joins TRBV12-3 or TRBV12-4 and TRBJ2-5, with D perhaps assigned TRBD1 or TRBD2 (5 bases each). The CDR3 has 15 residues. With 6 bases removed from V and 9 bases from J, the gap between germline ends came to 23 bases. CDR3 in amino acids: CASSTPGRAFGAQYF. In nucleotides, the CDR3 is TGTGCCAGCAGCACACCGGGACGGGCCTTTGGAGCCCAGTACTTC.

As for this clonotype: One end of the junction varies from germline; a read error may be responsible. The gene calls are TRBV5-6 and TRBJ2-1, with 10 bases fitting TRBD1. This CDR3 has 18 amino acids. Germline loops: CDR1 SGHDT, CDR2 YYEEEE. In DNA form, the CDR3 reads TGTGCCAGCAGCTCCCGGGACAGGGGCCTTTTTGTTTACAGTGAGCAGTTCTTC. Translation gives CASSSRDRGLFVYSEQFF.

In its sample, this clonotype was seen many times. The rearrangement links TRBV9 to TRBJ1-1; D is possibly TRBD1 (6 bases). V dropped 3 bases and J dropped 3 bases, with 12 bases sitting between them. Germline-derived CDR1 and CDR2 are SGDLS and YYNGEE. The CDR3 runs 14 residues. DNA of the CDR3: TGTGCCAGCAGCGCCCAGGGGTTGCACACTGAAGCTTTCTTT. It encodes CASSAQGLHTEAFF. The full variable domain, completed using reference TRBV9 and TRBJ1-1, is DSGVTQTPKHLITATGQRVTLRCSPRSGDLSVYWYQQSLDQGLQFLIQYYNGEERAKGNILERFSAQQFPDLHSELNLSSLELGDSALYFCASSAQGLHTEAFFGQGTRLTVV.